This passage covers 11 T cell receptor beta chains from one sample sequenced in a study of CD8 T cells in ankylosing spondylitis. TCRdb analysed the 5' RACE reads with MiXCR anew, one entry per CDR3 protein. The sample lists 35,000 to 50,000 distinct CDR3 sequences, around 3% seen once, with 2.8% in the top ten. The sequenced sample consisted of blood, either unsorted or a sorted T cell fraction (not recorded which). These receptors all come from a male donor with ankylosing spondylitis or in good health (not recorded which).

This clonotype came up many times. The rearrangement links TRBV9 to TRBJ2-5; D is tentatively TRBD1 or TRBD2 (7 bases each). CDR1 is SGDLS, CDR2 YYNGEE, per germline. CDR3 length equals 13 residues. Trimming pared 4 bases from V and 4 bases from J, leaving 11 bases between. In DNA form, the CDR3 reads TGTGCCAGCAGCTCAGGGGGGGGAGAGACCCAGTACTTC. Translation gives CASSSGGGETQYF.

This clonotype came up many times. The chain is built from TRBV9 and TRBJ1-2; D ambiguous. Germline assignment: CDR1 SGDLS and CDR2 YYNGEE. V gave up 0 bases and J gave up 4 bases, with 7 bases separating them. This CDR3 region has 13 residues. The CDR3 region has the DNA TGTGCCAGCAGCGTAGACGGAGGCTATGGCTACACCTTC. This codes for CASSVDGGYGYTF.

This clonotype has ten or more counts. The rearrangement joins TRBV9 to TRBJ2-2; no definite D call. Germline V gene lookup returns CDR1 SGDLS and CDR2 YYNGEE. Trimming removed 4 bases at V and 3 bases at J, with 10 bases between. The CDR3 loop spans 14 amino acids. The CDR3 DNA reads TGTGCCAGCAGCCCTCACAGTGACACCGGGGAGCTGTTTTTT. Its protein is CASSPHSDTGELFF.

This clonotype was detected ten times or more. The CDR3 region is CASSVDGLRVNEQFF. The CDR3 nucleotides read TGTGCCAGCAGCGTAGATGGATTGAGGGTAAATGAGCAGTTCTTC. This rearrangement joins TRBV9 to TRBJ2-1; possibly TRBD2 for D (5 bases). The germline CDR1 and CDR2 sequences are SGDLS and YYNGEE. The V end lost 0 bases, the J end lost 7 bases, and 14 bases lay between the germline ends. The length of the CDR3 is 15 residues.

This clonotype was detected ten times or more. The CDR3 loop reads CASSTPGLHNEQFF. The CDR3 DNA sequence: TGTGCCAGCAGCACACCGGGCCTCCACAATGAGCAGTTCTTC. The rearrangement links TRBV9 to TRBJ2-1; D remains ambiguous. The germline gives CDR1 SGDLS, CDR2 YYNGEE. Trimming left V 4 bases short and J 5 bases short, with 13 bases between. CDR3 length: 14 residues. Looking up the rest from reference TRBV9 and TRBJ2-1 gives the full variable domain: DSGVTQTPKHLITATGQRVTLRCSPRSGDLSVYWYQQSLDQGLQFLIQYYNGEERAKGNILERFSAQQFPDLHSELNLSSLELGDSALYFCASSTPGLHNEQFFGPGTRLTVL.

Many counts were recorded for this clonotype. This chain joins TRBV9 and TRBJ2-2; no definite D call. The CDR3 loop spans 12 amino acids. Germline lookup yields CDR1 SGDLS and CDR2 YYNGEE. Trimming stripped 2 bases from V and 8 bases from J, with 7 bases between. The CDR3 reads CASSVYRGELFF. CDR3 DNA: TGTGCCAGCAGCGTGTACCGGGGGGAGCTGTTTTTT. The whole variable domain, remainder taken from reference TRBV9 and TRBJ2-2, is DSGVTQTPKHLITATGQRVTLRCSPRSGDLSVYWYQQSLDQGLQFLIQYYNGEERAKGNILERFSAQQFPDLHSELNLSSLELGDSALYFCASSVYRGELFFGEGSRLTVL.

This clonotype was seen repeatedly, ten times or more. V is TRBV9 and J is TRBJ1-2, with a possible D match to TRBD1 (6 bases). The CDR3 runs 14 residues. The germline CDR1 and CDR2 sequences are SGDLS and YYNGEE. The V and J ends lost 4 bases and 8 bases respectively, with 18 bases between them. The CDR3 bases are TGTGCCAGCAGCTCCTTCCCAGGGGCGCAAGGCTACACCTTC. Translated, it gives CASSSFPGAQGYTF.

This clonotype was detected many times. The rearrangement joins TRBV9 to TRBJ2-2; 7 bases are a match to TRBD1. V was pared by 0 bases and J by 7 bases, with 3 bases of the junction left unmatched. CDR3 length: 14 amino acids. Germline-derived CDR1 and CDR2 are SGDLS and YYNGEE. The CDR3 DNA sequence: TGTGCCAGCAGCGTAGAGGGGGCTGGCGGGGAGCTGTTTTTT. Translated: CASSVEGAGGELFF.

This clonotype has ten or more counts. V is TRBV9 and J is TRBJ1-2; tentative D call: TRBD1 (6 bases). Trimming took off 4 bases at V and 4 bases at J, with 14 bases between the two ends. The CDR3 has 14 amino acids. The germline V gene encodes CDR1 SGDLS and CDR2 YYNGEE. The CDR3: CASSPAQGSYGYTF. The CDR3 DNA sequence: TGTGCCAGCAGCCCAGCACAGGGCAGCTATGGCTACACCTTC.

In its sample, this clonotype was seen many times. The chain's CDR3 is CASSRGDSGVDEQFF. CDR3 nucleotide sequence: TGTGCCAGCAGCCGTGGGGACAGCGGGGTGGATGAGCAGTTCTTC. The chain links TRBV9 to TRBJ2-1, with D possibly being TRBD1 or TRBD2 (7 bases each). The germline gives CDR1 SGDLS, CDR2 YYNGEE. The CDR3 has 15 amino acids. The V end was cut by 4 bases, the J end by 8 bases, with 19 bases between.

This clonotype appeared many times. The J gene is TRBJ1-6, the V gene TRBV9; 7 nucleotides align to TRBD1. Germline CDR1 and CDR2: SGDLS and YYNGEE. CDR3 length equals 15 residues. V shed 0 bases, J shed 6 bases, and the junction held 3 bases outside the gene matches. DNA for the CDR3: TGTGCCAGCAGCGTAGTGTCAGGGGGTAATTCACCCCTCCACTTT. Amino acid sequence: CASSVVSGGNSPLHF.